These T cell receptor beta chains were read from a single sample in a study of T cell responses to AZD1222 COVID-19 vaccine. Only in-frame clones appear in the TCRdb table, and some are missing; sequencing was by immunoSEQ multiplex PCR. The sample has 90,000 to 120,000 clones; 70% to 90% are singletons. This specimen consisted of peripheral blood, obtained on day 0 of AZD1222 vaccination. All receptors derive from an adult in good health. Each CDR3 is given with its conserved first and last residue. A D gene is named only where the DNA matches it firmly. Size tells how often a clone was seen (once, few, many) or the class of an expanded clone, and some rows leave it out.

V: TRBV28
length: 12
D: TRBD1
size: .
J: TRBJ1-2
CDR3: CASSTRTGGYTF
DNA: TGTGCCAGCAGTACGAGGACAGGGGGCTACACCTTC

V: TRBV11-2
length: 14
D: TRBD1
size: .
J: TRBJ2-2
CDR3: CASSWTGDTGELFF
DNA: TGTGCCAGCAGCTGGACAGGGGATACCGGGGAGCTGTTTTTT

V: TRBV24-1
length: 17
D: TRBD2
size: once
J: TRBJ2-1
CDR3: CATSGIGGSRSYNEQFF
DNA: TGTGCCACCAGTGGGATCGGGGGGAGTAGGTCCTACAATGAGCAGTTCTTC

V: TRBV7-2
length: 13
D: .
size: .
J: TRBJ2-2
CDR3: CASSLVRTGELFF
DNA: TGTGCCAGCAGCTTAGTTAGAACCGGGGAGCTGTTTTTT

V: TRBV19
length: 12
D: .
size: .
J: TRBJ1-3
CDR3: CASTSSGNTIYF
DNA: TGTGCCAGCACTAGCTCTGGAAACACCATATATTTT

V: TRBV12-3/TRBV12-4
length: 13
D: .
size: .
J: TRBJ1-2
CDR3: CASSPQGYYGYTF
DNA: TGTGCCAGCAGTCCCCAGGGGTACTATGGCTACACCTTC

V: TRBV2
length: 13
D: .
size: .
J: TRBJ1-3
CDR3: CASRTGSGNTIYF
DNA: TGTGCCAGCAGGACAGGATCTGGAAACACCATATATTTT

V: TRBV19
length: 17
D: TRBD2
size: .
J: TRBJ2-3
CDR3: CASSIYGTSDVTDTQYF
DNA: TGTGCCAGTAGTATCTACGGGACTAGCGATGTAACAGATACGCAGTATTTT

V: TRBV5-1
length: 14
D: .
size: .
J: TRBJ2-7
CDR3: CASSLEGIGYEQYF
DNA: TGCGCCAGCAGCTTGGAGGGTATAGGCTACGAGCAGTACTTC

V: TRBV10-3
length: 15
D: .
size: .
J: TRBJ2-3
CDR3: CAIRRAEGLTDTQYF
DNA: TGTGCCATCAGGCGGGCGGAGGGCCTCACAGATACGCAGTATTTT

V: TRBV4-2
length: 14
D: TRBD1
size: .
J: TRBJ1-3
CDR3: CASSLGQGGNTIYF
DNA: TGTGCCAGCAGCCTGGGACAGGGTGGAAACACCATATATTTT

V: TRBV30
length: 11
D: TRBD1
size: .
J: TRBJ2-3
CDR3: CAWSNRGAQYF
DNA: TGTGCCTGGAGCAACAGGGGAGCGCAGTATTTT

V: TRBV6-5
length: 14
D: .
size: .
J: TRBJ2-7
CDR3: CASSPGDPLIAQYF
DNA: TGTGCCAGCAGCCCGGGGGACCCCCTAATAGCGCAGTACTTC

V: TRBV5-1
length: 14
D: TRBD1
size: .
J: TRBJ2-2
CDR3: CASSSGQGTGELFF
DNA: TGCGCCAGCAGCTCGGGACAGGGAACCGGGGAGCTGTTTTTT

V: TRBV6-5
length: 14
D: .
size: .
J: TRBJ2-2
CDR3: CASSPPSSPGELFF
DNA: TGTGCCAGCAGTCCCCCCTCGAGCCCCGGGGAGCTGTTTTTT

V: TRBV3-1/TRBV3-2
length: 15
D: TRBD1
size: once
J: TRBJ2-3
CDR3: CASSQGTGGRYTQYF
DNA: TGTGCCAGCAGCCAAGGAACAGGGGGCAGGTATACGCAGTATTTT

V: TRBV19
length: 14
D: .
size: .
J: TRBJ2-3
CDR3: CASSIFKGEDTQYF
DNA: TGTGCCAGTAGTATATTTAAAGGGGAAGATACGCAGTATTTT

V: TRBV7-9
length: 13
D: .
size: .
J: TRBJ1-6
CDR3: CASSIDLRSPLHF
DNA: TGTGCCAGCAGCATCGACCTACGGTCACCCCTCCACTTT

V: TRBV19
length: 15
D: .
size: few
J: TRBJ1-4
CDR3: CASSIGYRVGEKLFF
DNA: TGTGCCAGTAGTATAGGGTACAGGGTAGGGGAAAAACTGTTTTTT

V: TRBV7-6
length: 17
D: TRBD1
size: .
J: TRBJ2-6
CDR3: CASSSGTGRLRANVLTF
DNA: TGTGCCAGCAGCTCCGGGACAGGGCGGTTGAGGGCCAACGTCCTGACTTTC

V: TRBV7-6
length: 13
D: .
size: .
J: TRBJ2-3
CDR3: CASSFPSTDTQYF
DNA: TGTGCCAGCAGCTTTCCGAGCACAGATACGCAGTATTTT

V: TRBV27
length: 15
D: .
size: .
J: TRBJ1-5
CDR3: CASSLSGPGGPPQHF
DNA: TGTGCCAGCAGTTTATCGGGGCCAGGAGGCCCGCCCCAGCATTTT

V: TRBV11-2
length: 15
D: .
size: .
J: TRBJ2-1
CDR3: CASSLPRLDYNEQFF
DNA: TGTGCCAGCAGCTTACCCCGTCTAGACTACAATGAGCAGTTCTTC

V: TRBV10-3
length: 15
D: .
size: .
J: TRBJ1-6
CDR3: CAISEANSYNSPLHF
DNA: TGTGCCATCAGTGAAGCGAACTCCTATAATTCACCCCTCCACTTT

V: TRBV27
length: 15
D: TRBD1
size: .
J: TRBJ1-2
CDR3: CASSSKPDRAYGYTF
DNA: TGTGCCAGCAGTTCGAAACCCGACAGGGCCTATGGCTACACCTTC

V: TRBV9
length: 17
D: TRBD1
size: .
J: TRBJ2-1
CDR3: CASRGRSTGVSYNEQFF
DNA: TGTGCCAGCAGAGGACGAAGCACAGGGGTCTCCTACAATGAGCAGTTCTTC

V: TRBV5-1
length: 14
D: TRBD1
size: .
J: TRBJ1-5
CDR3: CASREGQGNQPQHF
DNA: TGCGCCAGCAGGGAGGGACAGGGCAATCAGCCCCAGCATTTT

V: TRBV5-3
length: 17
D: .
size: .
J: TRBJ1-5
CDR3: CARSPFFLRTRDQPQHF
DNA: TGTGCCAGAAGCCCATTCTTTCTCCGCACCCGGGATCAGCCCCAGCATTTT

V: TRBV19
length: 15
D: .
size: .
J: TRBJ2-1
CDR3: CASAPWARSYNEQFF
DNA: TGTGCCAGTGCTCCTTGGGCCCGCTCCTACAATGAGCAGTTCTTC

V: TRBV6-2/TRBV6-3
length: 13
D: .
size: .
J: TRBJ1-5
CDR3: CASSGGGVQPQHF
DNA: TGTGCCAGCAGCGGCGGTGGGGTTCAGCCCCAGCATTTT

V: TRBV7-3
length: 14
D: .
size: .
J: TRBJ1-5
CDR3: CASSLYGENQPQHF
DNA: TGTGCCAGCAGCTTGTATGGGGAAAATCAGCCCCAGCATTTT

V: TRBV7-3
length: 13
D: .
size: .
J: TRBJ2-1
CDR3: CASSFSGYNEQFF
DNA: TGTGCCAGCAGCTTCAGCGGCTACAATGAGCAGTTCTTC

V: TRBV7-8
length: 16
D: TRBD1
size: .
J: TRBJ2-2
CDR3: CASSARQGLYTGELFF
DNA: TGTGCCAGCAGCGCCAGACAGGGCCTTTACACCGGGGAGCTGTTTTTT

V: TRBV6-2/TRBV6-3
length: 15
D: .
size: .
J: TRBJ1-5
CDR3: CASSPRGEGNQPQHF
DNA: TGTGCCAGCAGCCCCAGGGGTGAGGGCAATCAGCCCCAGCATTTT

V: TRBV6-2/TRBV6-3
length: 15
D: TRBD2
size: .
J: TRBJ2-7
CDR3: CASSYSTGGTYEQYF
DNA: TGTGCCAGCAGTTACTCGACGGGGGGAACCTACGAGCAGTACTTC

V: TRBV19
length: 11
D: .
size: few
J: TRBJ1-1
CDR3: CASTENTEAFF
DNA: TGTGCCAGTACAGAGAACACTGAAGCTTTCTTT

V: TRBV5-4
length: 14
D: TRBD1
size: .
J: TRBJ1-6
CDR3: CASSSRTGESPLHF
DNA: TGTGCCAGCAGCTCCCGGACAGGGGAGTCACCCCTCCACTTT

V: TRBV25-1
length: 13
D: .
size: .
J: TRBJ2-7
CDR3: CATSRDPPYEQYF
DNA: TGTGCCACCAGCCGGGACCCCCCCTACGAGCAGTACTTC

V: TRBV2
length: 12
D: TRBD2
size: once
J: TRBJ2-7
CDR3: CASGTSGYEQYF
DNA: TGTGCCAGCGGGACTAGCGGATACGAGCAGTACTTC

V: TRBV11-3
length: 16
D: TRBD2
size: .
J: TRBJ2-5
CDR3: CASSLGLAGGAETQYF
DNA: TGTGCCAGCAGCCTAGGACTAGCGGGAGGAGCAGAGACCCAGTACTTC

V: TRBV19
length: 14
D: .
size: .
J: TRBJ2-2
CDR3: CASTQKGGTGELFF
DNA: TGTGCCAGTACTCAAAAAGGGGGAACCGGGGAGCTGTTTTTT

V: TRBV30
length: 13
D: .
size: .
J: TRBJ1-5
CDR3: CAWSPDGNQPQHF
DNA: TGTGCCTGGAGTCCGGACGGGAATCAGCCCCAGCATTTT

V: TRBV19
length: 15
D: TRBD1
size: .
J: TRBJ1-3
CDR3: CASSMGQNSGNTIYF
DNA: TGTGCCAGTAGTATGGGACAGAACTCTGGAAACACCATATATTTT

V: TRBV5-1
length: 15
D: .
size: .
J: TRBJ1-4
CDR3: CASSSTGATNEKLFF
DNA: TGCGCTAGCAGCAGTACAGGTGCAACTAATGAAAAACTGTTTTTT

V: TRBV18
length: 16
D: TRBD2
size: .
J: TRBJ2-5
CDR3: CASSPLAGGVQETQYF
DNA: TGTGCCAGCTCACCCTTAGCGGGAGGAGTACAAGAGACCCAGTACTTC

V: TRBV5-1
length: 18
D: .
size: .
J: TRBJ2-5
CDR3: CASSLVLQGNKGRETQYF
DNA: TGCGCCAGCAGCTTGGTACTACAGGGAAATAAGGGACGAGAGACCCAGTACTTC

V: TRBV10-3
length: 14
D: .
size: .
J: TRBJ2-7
CDR3: CAISEIEGPYEQYF
DNA: TGTGCCATCAGTGAGATAGAAGGGCCCTACGAGCAGTACTTC

V: TRBV5-4
length: 16
D: .
size: few
J: TRBJ1-1
CDR3: CASSLGGALGDTEAFF
DNA: TGTGCCAGCAGCTTGGGAGGAGCTTTGGGGGATACTGAAGCTTTCTTT

V: TRBV28
length: 15
D: .
size: .
J: TRBJ1-1
CDR3: CASSEGTSLNTEAFF
DNA: TGTGCCAGCAGTGAAGGGACGTCGCTGAACACTGAAGCTTTCTTT

V: TRBV18
length: 17
D: TRBD2
size: .
J: TRBJ2-3
CDR3: CASSLVLTSGSADTQYF
DNA: TGTGCCAGCTCACTCGTGTTAACTAGCGGGAGCGCAGATACGCAGTATTTT

V: TRBV14
length: 15
D: TRBD1
size: .
J: TRBJ1-6
CDR3: CASSQRTGSNSPLHF
DNA: TGTGCCAGCAGCCAAAGGACAGGGTCCAATTCACCCCTCCACTTT

V: TRBV5-5
length: 14
D: .
size: .
J: TRBJ1-2
CDR3: CASSLGWQNYGYTF
DNA: TGTGCCAGCAGCCTGGGATGGCAGAACTATGGCTACACCTTC

V: TRBV5-1
length: 14
D: .
size: .
J: TRBJ1-5
CDR3: CASSLGQGGQPQHF
DNA: TGCGCCAGCAGCTTGGGGCAGGGAGGACAGCCCCAGCATTTT

V: TRBV3-1/TRBV3-2
length: 12
D: .
size: .
J: TRBJ2-3
CDR3: CASSQEERKQYF
DNA: TGTGCCAGCAGCCAAGAGGAGCGGAAGCAGTATTTT

V: TRBV9
length: 18
D: TRBD2
size: .
J: TRBJ2-3
CDR3: CASSVGASGRASTDTQYF
DNA: TGTGCCAGCAGCGTAGGGGCTAGCGGGAGGGCTAGCACAGATACGCAGTATTTT